The 26 T cell receptor beta chains presented below share a single source sample, sequenced in a study of blood T cell repertoires in COVID-19. Produced via immunoSEQ multiplex PCR; TCRdb's table is partial and in-frame only. The table has some 200,000 clones, 83% seen once. Sequencing was carried out using PBMCs or T cells enriched from blood (not recorded which). The receptors come from a woman aged 45-65 years who had been exposed to COVID-19.

The chain is built from TRBV2 and TRBJ2-5, with D tentatively TRBD2 (6 bases). Germline values: CDR1 SNHLY, CDR2 FYNNEI. V was cut by 5 bases and J by 4 bases, with 14 bases left in between. The length of the CDR3 is 14 residues. CDR3 residues: CASSPYAGPETQYF. The CDR3 DNA reads TGTGCCAGCAGTCCATATGCGGGGCCAGAGACCCAGTACTTC.

The rearrangement links TRBV28 to TRBJ1-4; maybe TRBD1 (5 bases). The CDR3 runs 13 residues. Germline CDR1 reads MDHEN; CDR2 reads SYDVKM. Trimming pared 7 bases from V and 5 bases from J, leaving 11 bases between. CDR3 nucleotide sequence: TGTGCCAGCACAAGGCCAGGGAATGAAAAACTGTTTTTT. This codes for CASTRPGNEKLFF.

The J gene is TRBJ2-7, the V gene TRBV12-3 or TRBV12-4; a possible D gene is TRBD1 (5 bases). Trimming stripped 5 bases from V and 1 base from J, with 9 bases between. This CDR3 contains 13 residues. CDR3 region: CASSDRPSYEQYF. For the CDR3, the DNA is TGTGCCAGCAGTGACAGACCATCCTACGAGCAGTACTTC.

The rearrangement joins TRBV7-2 to TRBJ2-3; the D gene is possibly TRBD2 (6 bases). Trimming removed 2 bases at V and 0 bases at J, with 9 bases between. CDR3 size: 15 residues. Looked up from germline, CDR1 is SGHTA and CDR2 is FQGNSA. The CDR3 sequence is CASSLRGKSTDTQYF. The CDR3 DNA follows: TGTGCCAGCAGCTTACGGGGGAAGAGCACAGATACGCAGTATTTT. The variable domain in full, completed from reference TRBV7-2 and TRBJ2-3, reads GAGVSQSPSNKVTEKGKDVELRCDPISGHTALYWYRQSLGQGLEFLIYFQGNSAPDKSGLPSDRFSAERTGGSVSTLTIQRTQQEDSAVYLCASSLRGKSTDTQYFGPGTRLTVL.

The chain couples TRBV27 to TRBJ1-6, with D possibly TRBD1 on 5 matching bases. Germline V gene sequence: CDR1 MNHEY, CDR2 SMNVEV (reference sequence). The CDR3 extends over 14 amino acids. Trimming pared 5 bases from V and 5 bases from J, leaving 10 bases between. The CDR3 region has the DNA TGTGCCAGCAGTCACACAGGAGATAATTCACCCCTCCACTTT. It yields the protein CASSHTGDNSPLHF.

V is TRBV20-1 and J is TRBJ2-3; D not certain. The V end lost 8 bases, the J end lost 5 bases, and 11 bases lay between the germline ends. Germline V lookup: CDR1 DFQATT, CDR2 SNEGSKA (reference sequence). CDR3 size: 11 residues. The CDR3 sequence: CSPINRDTQYF. In nucleotides, the CDR3 is TGCAGTCCAATCAATAGAGATACGCAGTATTTT.

The V call is TRBV6-5, the J call TRBJ2-7, with D maybe TRBD2 (5 bases). The CDR3 covers 14 residues. Deletions cut 7 bases from V and 7 bases from J, with 20 bases between. The V gene's germline CDR1 is MNHEY and CDR2 SVGAGI. DNA for the CDR3: TGTGCCAGCACCTCAAACTGGCTAGCTGGAGAGCAGTACTTC. Residues: CASTSNWLAGEQYF.

The rearrangement links TRBV6-5 to TRBJ2-7; D is possibly TRBD1 (6 bases). Germline V gene lookup returns CDR1 MNHEY and CDR2 SVGAGI. CDR3 length: 15 amino acids. The ends were cut back, 7 bases at V and 1 base at J, with 17 bases in the middle. The CDR3 loop is CASTARGGRSYEQYF. Here the CDR3 DNA reads TGTGCCAGCACCGCCAGGGGCGGCAGATCCTACGAGCAGTACTTC.

The genes are TRBV16 and TRBJ1-5, with a tentative D call TRBD1 (6 bases). Germline lookup yields CDR1 KGHSY and CDR2 FQNENV. This CDR3 has 15 residues. Trimming stripped 2 bases from V and 3 bases from J, with 11 bases between. The CDR3 spells CASSQPGGANQPQHF. CDR3 in DNA: TGTGCCAGCAGCCAACCTGGGGGGGCCAATCAGCCCCAGCATTTT. The whole variable domain, filled in from reference TRBV16 and TRBJ1-5, reads GEEVAQTPKHLVRGEGQKAKLYCAPIKGHSYVFWYQQVLKNEFKFLISFQNENVFDETGMPKERFSAKCLPNSPCSLEIQATKLEDSAVYFCASSQPGGANQPQHFGDGTRLSIL.

The J gene is TRBJ2-5, the V gene TRBV15, with a possible D match to TRBD2 (5 bases). Germline values: CDR1 LNHNV, CDR2 YYDKDF (reference sequence). The CDR3 has 12 residues. Trimming took 5 bases from V and 7 from J, leaving 11 bases between them. In nucleotides, the CDR3 is TGTGCCACCAGCTCTCTTGGAGGGACCCAGTACTTC. Translated, it gives CATSSLGGTQYF.

This clone was recorded once. The chain links TRBV30 to TRBJ1-1, with a possible D match to TRBD1 (6 bases). This CDR3 has 15 residues. The V end lost 4 bases, the J end lost 5 bases, and 20 bases lay between the germline ends. The germline V gene encodes CDR1 GTSNPN and CDR2 SVGIG (reference sequence). The CDR3, as DNA: TGTGCCTGGATGCTCGGGGGGCAGGGAGGAACTGAAGCTTTCTTT. The encoded protein is CAWMLGGQGGTEAFF.

The chain has TRBV29-1 and TRBJ2-7; D is possibly TRBD1 (6 bases). The germline V gene encodes CDR1 SQVTM and CDR2 ANQGSEA. The V gene lost 4 bases and the J gene lost 2 bases, with 15 bases spanning the gap. There are 14 residues in the CDR3. CDR3 sequence: CSVATQGFTYEQYF. Written as DNA, the CDR3 is TGCAGCGTTGCGACACAGGGATTTACCTACGAGCAGTACTTC.

The chain has TRBV18 and TRBJ1-6; weak D call: TRBD1 (5 bases). Trimming pared 4 bases from V and 6 bases from J, leaving 16 bases between. This CDR3 is 16 amino acids long. CDR1 and CDR2 (germline): KGHSH, LQKENI. In DNA, the CDR3 is TGTGCCAGCTCACTTCAGTCCCTCGGGGGTAATTCACCCCTCCACTTT. This sequence encodes CASSLQSLGGNSPLHF.

The chain employs TRBV5-1 and TRBJ2-5, with D perhaps matching TRBD2 (5 bases). This CDR3 has 14 residues. Between the trimmed V and J ends, which lost 0 bases and 4 bases, there was a span of 10 bases. Germline V gene data show CDR1 as SGHRS and CDR2 as YFSETQ. The CDR3 coding sequence is TGCGCCAGCAGCTTGGAACTACGGGGAGAGACCCAGTACTTC. It specifies CASSLELRGETQYF.

This clone was detected only a few times. The chain employs TRBV7-2 and TRBJ1-4; D perhaps matches TRBD1 (6 bases). V dropped 2 bases and J dropped 11 bases, with 18 bases sitting between them. The germline gives CDR1 SGHTA, CDR2 FQGNSA. This CDR3 is built from 15 residues. CDR3 sequence (DNA): TGTGCCAGCAGCTTACAGGGGTTGGCGTCGGAGAAACTGTTTTTT. Its protein is CASSLQGLASEKLFF.

This clone came up a few times. The chain carries TRBV6-1 and TRBJ1-3; 9 positions match TRBD1. V gave up 3 bases and J gave up 1 base; unmatched junction bases: 1. This CDR3 comprises 15 residues. Germline CDR1 is MNHNS and CDR2 is SASEGT. CDR3 sequence reads: CASSEGQGSGNTIYF. The CDR3 nucleotides read TGTGCCAGCAGTGAGGGACAGGGATCTGGAAACACCATATATTTT.

The chain couples TRBV5-5 to TRBJ1-5; 10 bases match TRBD1. Germline loops: CDR1 SGHKS, CDR2 YYEKEE (reference sequence). The CDR3 covers 15 residues. The J segment lost 5 bases and the V segment lost 7 bases, leaving 9 bases of the junction unmatched. The CDR3 is CASQSGTGAYQPQHF. The CDR3 bases are TGTGCCAGCCAATCCGGGACAGGGGCATATCAGCCCCAGCATTTT.

This CDR3 is CATSDGTGLYQPQHF. The CDR3 nucleotides read TGTGCCACCAGTGACGGGACAGGACTATATCAGCCCCAGCATTTT. This chain connects TRBV24-1 to TRBJ1-5, with TRBD1 matching 8 bases. Germline V gives CDR1 KGHDR, CDR2 SFDVKD. This CDR3 has 15 residues. The ends lost 4 bases at V and 5 bases at J; junction bases unmatched: 6.

The V gene is TRBV28, the J gene TRBJ1-1; 12 bases map to TRBD1. This CDR3 contains 16 residues. The trim removed 5 bases at V and 5 bases at J, leaving 9 bases unmatched. Per the germline V gene, CDR1 is MDHEN and CDR2 is SYDVKM. CDR3 bases: TGTGCCAGCAGTGCAAGGGACAGGGGGCGCGGAACTGAAGCTTTCTTT. As protein: CASSARDRGRGTEAFF.

The CDR3 DNA reads TGCGCCAGCAGCCAAACAGGGGGAGGTGGCTATGGCTACACCTTC. It codes for CASSQTGGGGYGYTF. The J gene is TRBJ1-2, the V gene TRBV4-1; 8 nucleotides agree with TRBD1. Germline-derived CDR1 and CDR2 are MGHRA and YSYEKL. This CDR3 is 15 amino acids long. J was trimmed by 4 bases and V by 2 bases; bases with no gene match: 6.

This clone was counted only a few times. This chain connects TRBV5-1 to TRBJ1-1; D uncertain. There are 14 residues in the CDR3. Trimming left V 0 bases short and J 4 bases short, with 10 bases between. Per germline, CDR1 SGHRS and CDR2 YFSETQ. CDR3 coding DNA: TGCGCCAGCAGCTTGGGGGCGCGGGTCACTGAAGCTTTCTTT. Its translation is CASSLGARVTEAFF.

The chain is built from TRBV6-5 and TRBJ1-1; no firm D call. The CDR3 extends over 14 amino acids. CDR1 is MNHEY and CDR2 is SVGAGI in the germline V gene. With 7 bases removed from V and 6 bases from J, the gap between germline ends came to 18 bases. The CDR3 DNA reads TGTGCCAGCATGAATATCGGCGGGGTTCCTGAAGCTTTCTTT. This translates into CASMNIGGVPEAFF.

CDR3 coding DNA: TGTGCCAGCAGCTTAGAACAGTTCTCATACGAGCAGTACTTC. This translates into CASSLEQFSYEQYF. The chain carries TRBV11-1 and TRBJ2-7, with unresolved D. The germline V and J ends were trimmed by 1 base and 4 bases, with 11 bases remaining between them. The CDR3 has 14 amino acids. Germline V gene sequence: CDR1 SGHAT, CDR2 FQDESV (reference sequence).

V gene TRBV18 combines with J gene TRBJ1-3, with D maybe TRBD1 (6 bases). There are 15 residues in the CDR3. Germline CDR1 reads KGHSH; CDR2 reads LQKENI. The V gene lost 5 bases and the J gene lost 0 bases, with 11 bases spanning the gap. CDR3 amino acids: CASSSTGNSGNTIYF. CDR3 sequence (DNA): TGTGCCAGCTCAAGTACAGGGAACTCTGGAAACACCATATATTTT.

This clone was observed a handful of times. This sequence joins TRBV6-4 and TRBJ1-4; D is undetermined. From germline, CDR1 is MRHNA and CDR2 SNTAGT. The length of the CDR3 is 15 residues. The ends were cut back, 6 bases at V and 0 bases at J, with 11 bases in the middle. CDR3 residues: CASRGRPATNEKLFF. As DNA, the CDR3 is TGTGCCAGCAGGGGCCGGCCTGCAACTAATGAAAAACTGTTTTTT.

This clone was counted a few times. The CDR3 sequence is CASGSGDMVNQPQHF. DNA for the CDR3: TGTGCTAGCGGGTCGGGGGATATGGTCAATCAGCCCCAGCATTTT. The gene calls are TRBV12-5 and TRBJ1-5, with D perhaps TRBD1 (5 bases). The CDR3 runs to 15 residues. Trimming took off 9 bases at V and 3 bases at J, with 18 bases between the two ends. Germline V gives CDR1 LGHNT, CDR2 FRNRAP.